A single sample gave rise to the 18 T cell receptor beta chains below, sequenced in a study of type 1 and type 2 diabetes patients. The PCR template was genomic DNA. A primer set of 30 forward and 13 reverse primers amplified the CDR3. TCRdb itself ran the multiplex PCR reads through MiXCR, one entry per CDR3 protein. The sample lists some 250,000 distinct CDR3 sequences; around 47% were seen once. Specimen: peripheral blood mononuclear cells (PBMCs). These TCRs come from a young man with type 2 diabetes.

The chain carries TRBV7-9 and TRBJ2-3; weak D call: TRBD1 (5 bases). The CDR3 sequence is 16 residues long. Trimming took 1 base from V and 5 from J, leaving 16 bases between them. The germline V gene encodes CDR1 SEHNR and CDR2 FQNEAQ (reference sequence). CDR3 bases: TGTGCCAGCAGCTTAGGAGCAGGGCCAGATAGAGATACGCAGTATTTT. This gives the protein CASSLGAGPDRDTQYF.

This clonotype was observed once. The chain employs TRBV27 and TRBJ2-3; D possibly corresponds to TRBD1 (6 bases). CDR1 MNHEY and CDR2 SMNVEV come from the germline V gene (reference sequence). This CDR3 contains 16 residues. Trimming removed 5 bases from V and 1 base from J, with 16 bases in between. The CDR3 sequence: CASSGSTGFRTDTQYF. As DNA, the CDR3 is TGTGCCAGCAGTGGGTCGACAGGTTTCCGCACAGATACGCAGTATTTT.

A note on this clonotype: A much larger clone differs from this one at a single base, so this may be a read error. This likely comes from a read error, as the CDR3 has no conserved phenylalanine or tryptophan at its end. V is TRBV10-3 and J is TRBJ2-7; no reliable D call. Trimming removed 8 bases at V and 2 bases at J, with 10 bases between. CDR3 length: 12 amino acids. Germline V gene data show CDR1 as ENHRY and CDR2 as SYGVKD. CDR3 residues: CAIGDGPYEQYL. In DNA form, the CDR3 reads TGTGCCATCGGAGACGGCCCCTACGAGCAGTACCTC.

The V and J genes are TRBV19 and TRBJ2-2, with 8 nucleotides matching TRBD2. Germline CDR1 and CDR2: LNHDA and SQIVND (reference sequence). The CDR3 is 14 amino acids. V was pared by 7 bases and J by 6 bases, with 7 bases of the junction left unmatched. The CDR3 sequence: CASTKREYPGELFF. The CDR3 DNA reads as TGTGCCAGTACAAAGCGGGAGTACCCCGGGGAGCTGTTTTTT.

In this sample, this clonotype turned up once. CDR3 loop: CASSLAYGVSSYEQYF. The CDR3 region has the DNA TGTGCCAGCAGCTTAGCGTACGGGGTCAGCTCCTACGAGCAGTACTTC. The chain joins TRBV7-8 to TRBJ2-7; a possible D gene is TRBD2 (5 bases). V lost 0 bases to trimming and J lost 0 bases, with 12 bases between them. CDR1 SGHVS and CDR2 FQNEAQ come from the germline V gene. The CDR3 has 16 residues.

The V call is TRBV11-3, the J call TRBJ2-5; 10 bases match TRBD2. With V trimmed by 5 bases and J by 1 base, 7 bases remained unmatched. Germline-derived CDR1 and CDR2 are SGHNT and YENEEA. The CDR3 length is 16 residues. The CDR3 DNA sequence: TGTGCCAGCAGCACTTGGGCTAGCGGGGGCCAAGAGACCCAGTACTTC. It codes for CASSTWASGGQETQYF.

This sequence joins TRBV15 and TRBJ2-1; perhaps TRBD2 as D (5 bases). The CDR3 totals 14 residues. Trimming removed 4 bases from V and 3 bases from J, with 10 bases in between. The V gene's germline CDR1 is LNHNV and CDR2 YYDKDF (reference sequence). The CDR3 DNA sequence: TGTGCCACCAGCAACCCGGGAAGCTACAATGAGCAGTTCTTC. Translated, it gives CATSNPGSYNEQFF.

On this clonotype itself: At one of its ends the junction is not consistent with the germline gene, which may arise from a read error. This rearrangement joins TRBV5-1 to TRBJ2-5; 7 bases line up with TRBD2. Germline CDR1 is SGHRS and CDR2 is YFSETQ. This CDR3 comprises 14 residues. DNA for the CDR3: TGTGCCAGCAGCTTGGCAGGGACTAAAGAGACCCAGTACTTC. Its translation: CASSLAGTKETQYF.

The CDR3 region has the DNA TGCGCCAGCAGCCAAGTACAGGAAAGCAATCAGCCCCAGCATTTT. Its translation: CASSQVQESNQPQHF. The chain employs TRBV4-3 and TRBJ1-5; a weak D match, TRBD1 (5 bases). V gave up 1 base and J gave up 1 base, with 8 bases separating them. CDR3 length: 15 residues. The V gene's germline CDR1 is LGHNA and CDR2 YSLEER.

The gene calls are TRBV12-3 or TRBV12-4 and TRBJ1-2; D is uncertain. CDR3 length: 12 amino acids. Trimming took off 8 bases at V and 0 bases at J, with 7 bases between the two ends. The DNA for the CDR3 is TGTGCCAGCGTTTCGGCTAACTATGGCTACACCTTC. Its protein product is CASVSANYGYTF.

The chain uses TRBV7-3 and TRBJ1-6; D remains unclear. With 5 bases removed from V and 10 bases from J, the gap between germline ends came to 15 bases. Germline V gives CDR1 SGHTA, CDR2 FQGTGA. The CDR3 has 14 amino acids. CDR3 residues: CASSLPGFRSPLHF. The CDR3 DNA follows: TGTGCCAGCAGCCTGCCTGGGTTTCGCTCACCCCTCCACTTT.

This clonotype turned up a few times. V gene TRBV19 combines with J gene TRBJ1-5, with unresolved D. This CDR3 is 15 amino acids long. The V and J ends lost 1 base and 4 bases respectively, with 11 bases between them. The germline V gene encodes CDR1 LNHDA and CDR2 SQIVND (reference sequence). CDR3 sequence: CASSIASSRNQPQHF. In nucleotides, the CDR3 is TGTGCCAGTAGTATAGCTAGCAGTCGGAATCAGCCCCAGCATTTT.

This clonotype was found a few times. CDR3: CASSELRVGRQGPNEQYF. The CDR3 DNA follows: TGTGCCAGCAGCGAACTACGGGTGGGGCGACAGGGACCCAACGAGCAGTACTTC. The chain joins TRBV7-8 to TRBJ2-7, with 7 bases matching TRBD1. This CDR3 has 18 residues. Germline-derived CDR1 and CDR2 are SGHVS and FQNEAQ. V gave up 5 bases and J gave up 5 bases; unmatched junction bases: 21. Full variable domain (missing parts from reference TRBV7-8 and TRBJ2-7): GAGVSQSPRYKVAKRGQDVALRCDPISGHVSLFWYQQALGQGPEFLTYFQNEAQLDKSGLPSDRFFAERPEGSVSTLKIQRTQQEDSAVYLCASSELRVGRQGPNEQYFGPGTRLTVT.

V and J are TRBV9 and TRBJ1-2; D perhaps matches TRBD1 (6 bases). Trimming left V 1 base short and J 7 bases short, with 11 bases between. Germline V gives CDR1 SGDLS, CDR2 YYNGEE. This CDR3 spans 13 amino acids. The CDR3 is CASSVTTGGGYTF. Written as DNA, the CDR3 is TGTGCCAGCAGCGTAACGACAGGCGGTGGCTACACCTTC.

This clonotype was found a few times. This sequence joins TRBV30 and TRBJ1-5, with no clear D. The CDR3 is 16 amino acids. V was pared by 0 bases and J by 0 bases, with 12 bases between. Per the germline V gene, CDR1 is GTSNPN and CDR2 is SVGIG (reference sequence). CDR3 region: CAWSVLLSNSNQPQHF. CDR3 DNA: TGTGCCTGGAGTGTACTTTTATCGAATAGCAATCAGCCCCAGCATTTT. Drawing the rest from reference TRBV30 and TRBJ1-5, the complete variable domain is SQTIHQWPATLVQPVGSPLSLECTVEGTSNPNLYWYRQAAGRGLQLLFYSVGIGQISSEVPQNLSASRPQDRQFILSSKKLLLSDSGFYLCAWSVLLSNSNQPQHFGDGTRLSIL.

This clonotype was seen only once. The CDR3 spells CASSFGGLDEKLFF. The CDR3, as DNA: TGTGCCAGCAGTTTTGGGGGGTTGGATGAAAAACTGTTTTTT. The chain carries TRBV28 and TRBJ1-4, with D tentatively TRBD1 (5 bases). Germline lookup yields CDR1 MDHEN and CDR2 SYDVKM. The CDR3 contains 14 residues. Trimming took off 3 bases at V and 6 bases at J, with 11 bases between the two ends.

This clonotype was detected only a few times. The chain recombines TRBV28 with TRBJ2-5; D tentatively fits TRBD1 or TRBD2 (6 bases each). The germline V gene has CDR1 MDHEN and CDR2 SYDVKM. Trimming took off 2 bases at V and 4 bases at J, with 17 bases between the two ends. The CDR3 sequence is 16 residues long. The CDR3 DNA reads TGTGCCAGCAGTTTAGAAGCGGTAGGGGGAGGAGAGACCCAGTACTTC. It codes for CASSLEAVGGGETQYF.

V usage is TRBV18 and J usage is TRBJ1-1; D unclear. V was pared by 1 base and J by 2 bases, with 11 bases between. Germline CDR1 KGHSH, CDR2 LQKENI. This CDR3 is built from 15 residues. The CDR3 DNA reads TGTGCCAGCTCACCACGAACCGTCGGCAACACTGAAGCTTTCTTT. Its protein is CASSPRTVGNTEAFF.